The T cell receptor beta chain described here comes from a study of shared clonotypes between healthy human individuals. Study-wide context: Researchers drew samples from two women and a few men aged 18 to 49. Study outcomes and limitations: At large depth, rarefaction still showed sorted-subset sequencing to be incomplete. A generally larger estimated richness was seen in naive subsets than in memory subsets.

The method was immunoSEQ multiplex PCR; TCRdb's version includes in-frame clones alone and lacks a portion of them. Among roughly 2.5 million clones listed, over 85% were seen once. Comments on this clone: No antigen is known for it.

In germline, CDR1 is ENHRY, CDR2 SYGVKD. This CDR3 region has 15 residues. V shed 0 bases and J shed 4 bases, with 9 bases lying between them. In the CD4+ fraction, cells were divided into CD45RA+ naive and CD45RA-negative memory subsets. This clonotype originated in a man younger than 35 in good health. The chain combines TRBV10-3 with TRBJ2-2; D possibly matches TRBD1 or TRBD2 (5 bases each). Sequenced material: naive CD4+ T cells sorted from blood. Subset of the sample: CD45RA+ positively selected. As DNA, the CDR3 is TGTGCCATCAGTGAGTCGGGGGAGTCCACCGGGGAGCTGTTTTTT. Translated, it gives CAISESGESTGELFF.